What follows are 14 T cell receptor beta chains derived from one specimen sequenced in a study of T-cell reconstitution after alpha-beta-depleted transplantation in children. Preparation of the TCRbeta library involved a method that used unique molecular identifiers. One entry per CDR3 protein, called by TCRdb with MiXCR from the PCR reads. Among about 190,000 distinct CDR3 sequences, 8.5% to 14% were seen once, and the ten largest hold 13%. Here the sequenced sample was PBMCs, taken before TCRalphabeta/CD19-depleted stem cell transplant. These receptors were collected from a boy aged 2 to 9 with acute myeloid leukemia, due to receive a stem cell transplant.

This clonotype was observed many times. The chain has TRBV18 and TRBJ1-6; D unresolved. Germline CDR1 KGHSH, CDR2 LQKENI. The CDR3 loop spans 14 amino acids. Between the trimmed V and J ends, which lost 1 base and 7 bases, there was a span of 8 bases. The CDR3 is CASSPLGRNSPLHF. CDR3 DNA: TGTGCCAGCTCACCACTCGGTCGGAATTCACCCCTCCACTTT.

This clonotype has at least ten counts. This chain joins TRBV4-2 and TRBJ2-7; TRBD1 matches at 7 bases. Losses at the gene ends were 0 bases for V and 2 bases for J; bases not matched to a gene: 19. Germline CDR1 and CDR2: LGHNA and YNFKEQ. The CDR3 totals 20 residues. DNA of the CDR3: TGTGCCAGCAGCCAAGATCAAAGTTTGGAGGCAGGGGGACCACCCTACGAGCAGTACTTC. This gives the protein CASSQDQSLEAGGPPYEQYF.

In this sample, this clonotype turned up many times. The chain uses TRBV20-1 and TRBJ1-5, with D possibly being TRBD1 (6 bases). This CDR3 spans 15 amino acids. The germline CDR1 and CDR2 sequences are DFQATT and SNEGSKA (reference sequence). The germline V and J ends were trimmed by 0 bases and 0 bases, with 9 bases remaining between them. CDR3 nucleotide sequence: TGCAGTGCTAGAGAGCAGGGGTATAGCAATCAGCCCCAGCATTTT. Translation: CSAREQGYSNQPQHF.

This clonotype has a single count. The V gene is TRBV4-2, the J gene TRBJ2-1; D uncertain. The V and J ends lost 1 base and 9 bases respectively, with 13 bases between them. Germline CDR1 LGHNA, CDR2 YNFKEQ. This CDR3 is built from 14 residues. The CDR3 is CASSQVPDEGEQFF. CDR3 coding DNA: TGTGCCAGCAGCCAAGTTCCGGACGAAGGTGAGCAGTTCTTC.

This clonotype was counted ten times or more. The chain recombines TRBV5-8 with TRBJ1-1; unclear D gene. The CDR3 sequence is 13 residues long. Germline lookup yields CDR1 SGHTS and CDR2 YDEGEE. V was pared by 1 base and J by 3 bases, with 7 bases between. The DNA of the CDR3 is TGTGCCAGCAGCTTGACAAGATACACTGAAGCTTTCTTT. Protein sequence: CASSLTRYTEAFF.

This clonotype came up many times. The chain employs TRBV20-1 and TRBJ2-7, with 7 bases fitting TRBD2. The germline gives CDR1 DFQATT, CDR2 SNEGSKA (reference sequence). CDR3 length: 13 residues. J lost 3 bases, V lost 1 base, and 3 bases had no gene match. The CDR3 is CSARGGRFYEQYF. CDR3 bases: TGCAGTGCTAGAGGCGGGAGATTCTACGAGCAGTACTTC.

Many counts were recorded for this clonotype. The gene calls are TRBV20-1 and TRBJ2-1, with TRBD2 identical over 12 bases. The CDR3 runs 14 residues. J was trimmed by 4 bases and V by 5 bases; bases with no gene match: 3. The germline CDR1 and CDR2 sequences are DFQATT and SNEGSKA (reference sequence). CDR3 coding DNA: TGCAGTGCTGCACTAGCGGGAGGTTACAATGAGCAGTTCTTC. Its translation: CSAALAGGYNEQFF.

This clonotype has a count of ten or more. The rearrangement uses TRBV2 and TRBJ2-7; TRBD2 matches 11 bases. The CDR3 contains 15 residues. Unmatched junction bases numbered 6, after V lost 6 bases and J lost 2 bases. The germline V gene has CDR1 SNHLY and CDR2 FYNNEI. CDR3 protein: CASSGTSGGPYEQYF. The CDR3 DNA sequence: TGTGCCAGCAGCGGGACTAGCGGTGGCCCCTACGAGCAGTACTTC. Complete variable domain (other parts from reference TRBV2 and TRBJ2-7): EPEVTQTPSHQVTQMGQEVILRCVPISNHLYFYWYRQILGQKVEFLVSFYNNEISEKSEIFDDQFSVERPDGSNFTLKIRSTKLEDSAMYFCASSGTSGGPYEQYFGPGTRLTVT.

This clonotype has at least ten counts. The CDR3 reads CASSLNVGEFQPQHF. The CDR3 DNA is TGCGCCAGCAGCCTAAACGTGGGGGAATTTCAGCCCCAGCATTTT. This rearrangement joins TRBV4-1 to TRBJ1-5; D is perhaps TRBD1 (5 bases). The CDR3 consists of 15 residues. Between the trimmed V and J ends, which lost 4 bases and 6 bases, there was a span of 16 bases. The germline gives CDR1 MGHRA, CDR2 YSYEKL.

The V gene is TRBV18, the J gene TRBJ2-1; 8 bases agree with TRBD1. J lost 5 bases, V lost 4 bases, and 7 bases had no gene match. Germline assignment: CDR1 KGHSH and CDR2 LQKENI. CDR3 length equals 15 residues. The CDR3: CASSLRTGPNNEQFF. CDR3 DNA sequence: TGTGCCAGCTCACTACGGACAGGGCCTAACAATGAGCAGTTCTTC.

This clonotype has at least ten counts. This chain uses TRBV7-2 with TRBJ1-4; the D gene is possibly TRBD1 (6 bases). Germline CDR1 and CDR2: SGHTA and FQGNSA. Trimming took off 5 bases at V and 0 bases at J, with 10 bases between the two ends. This CDR3 has 15 amino acids. In DNA, the CDR3 is TGTGCCAGCAGCCGGACAGCTGCAACTAATGAAAAACTGTTTTTT. This gives the protein CASSRTAATNEKLFF. Supplemented by reference TRBV7-2 and TRBJ1-4, the full variable domain reads GAGVSQSPSNKVTEKGKDVELRCDPISGHTALYWYRQSLGQGLEFLIYFQGNSAPDKSGLPSDRFSAERTGGSVSTLTIQRTQQEDSAVYLCASSRTAATNEKLFFGSGTQLSVL.

This clonotype has at least ten counts. This chain connects TRBV5-1 to TRBJ2-3; D unresolved. Per the germline V gene, CDR1 is SGHRS and CDR2 is YFSETQ. The CDR3 has 15 amino acids. The ends were cut back, 2 bases at V and 6 bases at J, with 16 bases in the middle. CDR3 protein: CASSLAPNAADTQYF. CDR3 DNA sequence: TGCGCCAGCAGCTTAGCCCCAAACGCCGCGGATACGCAGTATTTT. The whole variable domain, remainder taken from reference TRBV5-1 and TRBJ2-3, is KAGVTQTPRYLIKTRGQQVTLSCSPISGHRSVSWYQQTPGQGLQFLFEYFSETQRNKGNFPGRFSGRQFSNSRSEMNVSTLELGDSALYLCASSLAPNAADTQYFGPGTRLTVL.

Concerning this clonotype: This clone may be a read error of a much larger clone one base away. The V and J genes are TRBV6-1 and TRBJ1-1; D is ambiguous. Germline V gene lookup returns CDR1 MNHNS and CDR2 SASEGT. The CDR3 is made up of 14 amino acids. Deletions cut 1 base from V and 4 bases from J, with 10 bases between. The CDR3: CASSEVAGSTEAFF. The CDR3, as DNA: TGTGCCAGCAGTGAAGTTGCGGGAAGCACTGAAGCTTTCTTT.

This clonotype came up many times. The V and J genes are TRBV30 and TRBJ1-1; D remains ambiguous. V was clipped by 0 bases and J by 0 bases, with 2 bases between them. The length of the CDR3 is 12 residues. Germline loops: CDR1 GTSNPN, CDR2 SVGIG (reference sequence). CDR3 sequence: CAWSVVNTEAFF. DNA of the CDR3: TGTGCCTGGAGTGTTGTGAACACTGAAGCTTTCTTT.